The 21 T cell receptor beta chains below come from one sample, sequenced in a study of blood T cell repertoires in COVID-19. Profiled with immunoSEQ multiplex PCR; TCRdb holds only in-frame clones, not every one. The sample records 100,000 to 150,000 clones, roughly four fifths being singletons. Sequenced: peripheral blood. All receptors come from a man aged 25 to 40 with COVID-19, enrolled during active disease.

This clone was counted only a few times. The chain has TRBV4-1 and TRBJ2-5; D uncertain. The V gene lost 4 bases and the J gene lost 0 bases, with 9 bases spanning the gap. There are 14 residues in the CDR3. CDR1 is MGHRA and CDR2 is YSYEKL in the germline V gene. This CDR3 reads CASSPSPYQETQYF. CDR3 DNA sequence: TGCGCCAGCAGCCCTTCCCCGTACCAAGAGACCCAGTACTTC.

J is TRBJ2-2 and V is TRBV11-2; 10 nucleotides align to TRBD2. Germline assignment: CDR1 SGHAT and CDR2 FQNNGV. This CDR3 contains 16 residues. V gave up 5 bases and J gave up 1 base; unmatched junction bases: 4. CDR3 nucleotides: TGTGCCAGCAGCCGATTAGCGGGAGGGAACACCGGGGAGCTGTTTTTT. It specifies CASSRLAGGNTGELFF. Drawing the rest from reference TRBV11-2 and TRBJ2-2, the complete variable domain is EAGVAQSPRYKIIEKRQSVAFWCNPISGHATLYWYQQILGQGPKLLIQFQNNGVVDDSQLPKDRFSAERLKGVDSTLKIQPAKLEDSAVYLCASSRLAGGNTGELFFGEGSRLTVL.

J is TRBJ2-3 and V is TRBV29-1; TRBD2 aligns across 7 bases. Germline V lookup: CDR1 SQVTM, CDR2 ANQGSEA. The CDR3 extends over 13 amino acids. V was clipped by 3 bases and J by 6 bases; unmatched bases: 6. In DNA form, the CDR3 reads TGCAGCGTTGATGGGAGGGTAAGGGATACGCAGTATTTT. It encodes CSVDGRVRDTQYF.

The gene calls are TRBV24-1 and TRBJ2-2; TRBD2 matches 8 bases. Trimming cost V 1 base and J 3 bases; bases outside gene matches: 6. CDR1 KGHDR and CDR2 SFDVKD come from the germline V gene. The CDR3 covers 17 residues. CDR3 sequence (DNA): TGTGCCACCAGTGATTTTGCCGGGAGGGCGCACACCGGGGAGCTGTTTTTT. Its protein product is CATSDFAGRAHTGELFF.

This chain uses TRBV14 with TRBJ2-6, with 10 bases lining up with TRBD1. This CDR3 has 20 amino acids. Germline CDR1 is SGHDN and CDR2 is FVKESK. Germline trimming cut 3 bases from V and 0 bases from J; bases unmatched to any gene: 11. The CDR3 region is CASSHQIVGTGDSGANVLTF. The CDR3 DNA reads as TGTGCCAGCAGCCATCAAATTGTGGGGACAGGGGACTCTGGGGCCAACGTCCTGACTTTC.

This clone was recorded only once. The chain links TRBV10-1 to TRBJ1-1; possibly TRBD1 for D (5 bases). CDR3 length: 15 residues. Trimming removed 8 bases at V and 4 bases at J, with 20 bases between. Germline V gene data show CDR1 as WNHNN and CDR2 as SYGVQD (reference sequence). In nucleotides, the CDR3 is TGCGCCAGCCCTGCCGCGTGGGGCCGGTTCACTGAAGCTTTCTTT. This sequence encodes CASPAAWGRFTEAFF.

The gene calls are TRBV12-2 and TRBJ1-5; no check of the table's D call, TRBD1, against the DNA was made. TRBV12-2 is flagged as a pseudogene. The CDR3 runs to 15 residues. The CDR3 reads CASRPDRSSDQPQHF. In DNA form, the CDR3 reads TGTGCAAGTCGCCCTGACAGGAGTTCGGATCAGCCCCAGCATTTT.

CDR3 sequence: CASSHLGGLDGSPLHF. The CDR3 nucleotides read TGTGCCAGCAGCCACCTGGGGGGTTTGGACGGATCACCCCTCCACTTT. The chain joins TRBV3-1 (or the pseudogene TRBV3-2) to TRBJ1-6, with D tentatively TRBD1 (5 bases). The CDR3 is made up of 16 amino acids. V was clipped by 3 bases and J by 10 bases, with 19 bases between them. Germline CDR1 LGHDT, CDR2 YNNKEL (reference sequence).

This clone was recorded a few times. V usage is TRBV11-2 and J usage is TRBJ1-1; 8 bases map to TRBD1. This CDR3 region has 15 residues. CDR1 SGHAT and CDR2 FQNNGV come from the germline V gene. J was trimmed by 6 bases and V by 5 bases; bases with no gene match: 11. The CDR3 sequence is CASSALRDRLPEAFF. The CDR3 DNA reads as TGTGCCAGCAGCGCACTCCGGGACAGGCTCCCTGAAGCTTTCTTT.

This chain uses TRBV30 with TRBJ1-5; no reliable D call. In germline, CDR1 is GTSNPN, CDR2 SVGIG (reference sequence). Trimming took 2 bases from V and 8 from J, leaving 13 bases between them. This CDR3 comprises 13 residues. The CDR3, as DNA: TGTGCCTGGAGTCTACGGTCTTTAGAGCCCCAGCATTTT. Its translation is CAWSLRSLEPQHF.

This chain uses TRBV7-3 with TRBJ1-1; no clear D. Per the germline V gene, CDR1 is SGHTA and CDR2 is FQGTGA. The CDR3 is made up of 14 amino acids. V gave up 0 bases and J gave up 5 bases, with 10 bases separating them. CDR3: CASSLTSGGTEAFF. As DNA, the CDR3 is TGTGCCAGCAGCTTAACTAGCGGTGGTACTGAAGCTTTCTTT.

The chain carries TRBV5-5 and TRBJ2-7; D possibly corresponds to TRBD1 (6 bases). CDR3 length: 13 residues. CDR1 and CDR2 (germline): SGHKS, YYEKEE (reference sequence). Trimming took off 4 bases at V and 6 bases at J, with 14 bases between the two ends. CDR3 coding DNA: TGTGCCAGCAGCCCCCCGGGACAAGGCGAGCAGTACTTC. Translation: CASSPPGQGEQYF. The variable domain in full, with the rest retrieved from reference TRBV5-5 and TRBJ2-7, is DAGVTQSPTHLIKTRGQQVTLRCSPISGHKSVSWYQQVLGQGPQFIFQYYEKEERGRGNFPDRFSARQFPNYSSELNVNALLLGDSALYLCASSPPGQGEQYFGPGTRLTVT.

The chain carries TRBV6-1 and TRBJ1-2; D is ambiguous. CDR3 length equals 14 residues. Trimming removed 0 bases from V and 4 bases from J, with 9 bases in between. Germline values: CDR1 MNHNS, CDR2 SASEGT. The DNA for the CDR3 is TGTGCCAGCAGTGAAGCGCCAGGTCCCTATGGCTACACCTTC. This codes for CASSEAPGPYGYTF.

The chain employs TRBV7-6 and TRBJ2-2; 8 nucleotides agree with TRBD1. The CDR3 loop spans 15 amino acids. V dropped 6 bases and J dropped 1; count of bases not matched to a gene: 4. Germline V gene lookup returns CDR1 SGHVS and CDR2 FNYEAQ. The CDR3 is CASRSGTGNTGELFF. Here the CDR3 DNA reads TGTGCCAGCAGATCCGGGACAGGGAACACCGGGGAGCTGTTTTTT.

The V gene is TRBV10-3, the J gene TRBJ2-3; 8 bases map to TRBD1. CDR3 size: 15 residues. Germline CDR1 and CDR2: ENHRY and SYGVKD. V shed 6 bases and J 3 bases; nucleotides not matched to a gene: 8. CDR3 sequence: CAIRTGQGRTDTQYF. Written as DNA, the CDR3 is TGTGCCATCAGGACCGGACAGGGTCGAACAGATACGCAGTATTTT.

V and J are TRBV19 and TRBJ2-4; TRBD1 might be the D (5 bases). Trimming pared 3 bases from V and 8 bases from J, leaving 14 bases between. The CDR3 runs to 14 residues. The germline gives CDR1 LNHDA, CDR2 SQIVND (reference sequence). The CDR3 loop is CASSMDTLMDIQYF. CDR3 DNA: TGTGCCAGTAGTATGGACACCCTAATGGACATTCAGTACTTC.

The chain joins TRBV7-2 to TRBJ1-2; D perhaps matches TRBD1 (5 bases). The CDR3 runs 14 residues. V was pared by 2 bases and J by 4 bases, with 11 bases between. Per the germline V gene, CDR1 is SGHTA and CDR2 is FQGNSA. The CDR3 bases are TGTGCCAGCAGCTTAACGACAGATTCCTATGGCTACACCTTC. This sequence encodes CASSLTTDSYGYTF.

J is TRBJ2-1 and V is TRBV9, with TRBD2 matching 9 bases. The ends lost 1 base at V and 6 bases at J; junction bases unmatched: 2. CDR3 length: 14 amino acids. Germline values: CDR1 SGDLS, CDR2 YYNGEE. The CDR3 sequence is CASSVLAGSNEQFF. In DNA, the CDR3 is TGTGCCAGCAGCGTACTAGCGGGATCCAATGAGCAGTTCTTC.

The chain uses TRBV18 and TRBJ1-2; no clear D. The germline CDR1 and CDR2 sequences are KGHSH and LQKENI. This CDR3 has 12 residues. Trimming shortened V by 5 bases and J by 6 bases, and 10 bases separated the two germline ends. The CDR3 sequence: CASSEGAHGYTF. The DNA for the CDR3 is TGTGCCAGCTCAGAGGGAGCTCATGGCTACACCTTC.

This chain links TRBV4-2 with TRBJ2-5, with TRBD1 matching 9 bases. The V gene's germline CDR1 is LGHNA and CDR2 YNFKEQ. After removal of 1 base from V and 4 bases from J, the junction contained 7 bases not matched to a gene. CDR3 length equals 16 residues. Here the CDR3 reads CASSQGGTGGGETQYF. The CDR3 region has the DNA TGTGCCAGCAGCCAAGGCGGAACAGGGGGCGGAGAGACCCAGTACTTC.

This chain joins TRBV28 and TRBJ2-5; the D gene is possibly TRBD2 (6 bases). V lost 6 bases and J 0 bases, leaving 14 bases between the germline ends. This CDR3 has 15 residues. Germline loops: CDR1 MDHEN, CDR2 SYDVKM. The CDR3 sequence is CASRPGDPYQETQYF. CDR3 sequence (DNA): TGTGCCAGCAGGCCGGGGGACCCGTACCAAGAGACCCAGTACTTC.